The source of this TCR beta chain is a study of blood T cell repertoires in COVID-19. In the original analysis: Quantification of nucleated cells was approximated via reference gene primer amplification. The method was immunoSEQ multiplex PCR; TCRdb's version includes in-frame clones alone and lacks a portion of them. The V and J calls and the clone size are those of that table, but D and trimming were determined from the DNA. The table lists around 250,000 clones, 83% of them singletons. From germline, CDR1 is SNHLY and CDR2 FYNNEI. With 3 bases removed from V and 4 bases from J, the gap between germline ends came to 9 bases. The CDR3 runs to 13 residues.

Sequenced sample: peripheral blood. This clonotype was sampled from a man aged 35 to 55 with active or convalescent COVID-19. The chain couples TRBV2 to TRBJ1-1, with a weak D call TRBD1 (6 bases). Here the CDR3 DNA reads TGTGCCAGCAGTGATCAAGGGGGCACTGAAGCTTTCTTT. As protein: CASSDQGGTEAFF.